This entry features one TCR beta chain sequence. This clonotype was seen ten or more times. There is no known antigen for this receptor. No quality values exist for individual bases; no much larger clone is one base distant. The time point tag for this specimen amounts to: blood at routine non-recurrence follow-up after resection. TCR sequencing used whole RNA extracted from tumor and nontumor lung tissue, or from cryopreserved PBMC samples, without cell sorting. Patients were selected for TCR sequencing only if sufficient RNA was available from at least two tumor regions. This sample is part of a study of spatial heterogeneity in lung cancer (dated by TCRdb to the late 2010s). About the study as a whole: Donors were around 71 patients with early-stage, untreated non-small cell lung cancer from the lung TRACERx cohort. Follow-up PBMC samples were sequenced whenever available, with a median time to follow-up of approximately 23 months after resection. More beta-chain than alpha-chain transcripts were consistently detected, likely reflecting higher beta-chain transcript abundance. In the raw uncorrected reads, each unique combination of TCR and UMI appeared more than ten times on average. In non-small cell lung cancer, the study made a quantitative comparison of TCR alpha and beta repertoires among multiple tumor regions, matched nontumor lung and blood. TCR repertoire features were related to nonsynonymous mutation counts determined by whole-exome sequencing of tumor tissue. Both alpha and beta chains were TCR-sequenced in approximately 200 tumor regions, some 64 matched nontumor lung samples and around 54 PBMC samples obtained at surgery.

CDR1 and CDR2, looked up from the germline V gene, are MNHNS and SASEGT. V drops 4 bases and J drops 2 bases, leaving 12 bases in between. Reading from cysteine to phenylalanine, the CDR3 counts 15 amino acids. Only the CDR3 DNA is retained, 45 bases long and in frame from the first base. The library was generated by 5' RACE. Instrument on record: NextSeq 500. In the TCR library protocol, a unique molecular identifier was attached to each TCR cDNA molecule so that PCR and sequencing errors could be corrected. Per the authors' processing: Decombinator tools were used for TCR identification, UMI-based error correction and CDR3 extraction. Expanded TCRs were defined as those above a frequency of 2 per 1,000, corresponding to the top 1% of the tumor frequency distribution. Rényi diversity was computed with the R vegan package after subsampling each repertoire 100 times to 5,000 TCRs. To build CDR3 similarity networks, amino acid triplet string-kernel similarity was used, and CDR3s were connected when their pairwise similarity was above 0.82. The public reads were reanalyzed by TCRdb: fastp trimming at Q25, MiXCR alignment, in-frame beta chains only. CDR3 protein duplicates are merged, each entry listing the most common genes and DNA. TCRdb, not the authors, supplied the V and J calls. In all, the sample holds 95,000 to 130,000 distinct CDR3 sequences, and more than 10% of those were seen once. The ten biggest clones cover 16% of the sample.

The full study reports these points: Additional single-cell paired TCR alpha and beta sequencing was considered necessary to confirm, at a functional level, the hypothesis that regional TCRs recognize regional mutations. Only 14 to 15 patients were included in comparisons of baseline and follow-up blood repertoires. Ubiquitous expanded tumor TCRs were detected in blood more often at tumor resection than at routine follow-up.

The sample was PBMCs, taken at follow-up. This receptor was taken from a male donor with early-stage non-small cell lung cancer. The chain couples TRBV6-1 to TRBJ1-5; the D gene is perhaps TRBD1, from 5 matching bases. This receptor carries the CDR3 CASSAMGGGNQPQHF. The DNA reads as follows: TGTGCCAGCAGTGCCATGGGGGGGGGCAATCAGCCCCAGCATTTT.